These 11 T cell receptor beta chains share one sample of origin, sequenced in a study of cytomegalovirus exposure and HLA in healthy donors. Use of 60 Vbeta and 13 Jbeta primers characterized the PCR. Measured with immunoSEQ multiplex PCR; TCRdb has only the in-frame clones, and not every one. The sample lists some 180,000 clones; 9.5% were seen once. Sequenced sample: PBMCs. The receptor source for this set is a woman younger than 45 in good health and CMV-seropositive.

The genes are TRBV27 and TRBJ1-1; tentative D call: TRBD1 (6 bases). The CDR3 length is 14 residues. Germline loops: CDR1 MNHEY, CDR2 SMNVEV (reference sequence). Deletions cut 5 bases from V and 2 bases from J, with 12 bases between. The chain's CDR3 is CASSPGQLNTEAFF. CDR3 nucleotide sequence: TGTGCCAGCAGTCCTGGACAGCTTAACACTGAAGCTTTCTTT.

The chain employs TRBV7-7 and TRBJ2-3; TRBD2 matches 13 bases. The junction had 2 bases not matched to a gene; V was cut back by 5 bases and J by 3 bases. Germline V CDR1 and CDR2: SSHAT, FNYEAQ (reference sequence). This CDR3 is 15 amino acids long. In DNA form, the CDR3 reads TGTGCCAGCAGCGAGACTAGCGGGAGGACAGATACGCAGTATTTT. Its protein product is CASSETSGRTDTQYF.

This clone was seen a handful of times. V gene TRBV2 combines with J gene TRBJ1-1, with a possible D match to TRBD1 (5 bases). There are 14 residues in the CDR3. V gave up 3 bases and J gave up 3 bases, with 11 bases separating them. Germline CDR1 and CDR2: SNHLY and FYNNEI. CDR3 sequence reads: CASSDRVRDTEAFF. CDR3 coding DNA: TGTGCCAGCAGTGACAGGGTGCGTGACACTGAAGCTTTCTTT.

The chain uses TRBV2 and TRBJ2-5; 11 bases map to TRBD1. V dropped 5 bases and J dropped 4; count of bases not matched to a gene: 6. This CDR3 has 15 residues. The germline CDR1 and CDR2 sequences are SNHLY and FYNNEI. Here the CDR3 DNA reads TGTGCCAGCAGTCCGGGACAGGGGGGTGTAGAGACCCAGTACTTC. Amino acid sequence: CASSPGQGGVETQYF. Complete variable domain (other parts from reference TRBV2 and TRBJ2-5): EPEVTQTPSHQVTQMGQEVILRCVPISNHLYFYWYRQILGQKVEFLVSFYNNEISEKSEIFDDQFSVERPDGSNFTLKIRSTKLEDSAMYFCASSPGQGGVETQYFGPGTRLLVL.

This clone was seen a handful of times. V and J are TRBV2 and TRBJ2-3, with D possibly matching TRBD2 (6 bases). Trimming pared 8 bases from V and 2 bases from J, leaving 14 bases between. Germline V CDR1 and CDR2: SNHLY, FYNNEI. CDR3 size: 14 residues. CDR3 residues: CASGPRLVTDTQYF. In nucleotides, the CDR3 is TGTGCCAGCGGACCTAGACTAGTCACAGATACGCAGTATTTT.

Only a few counts were recorded for this clone. The CDR3 nucleotides are TGCGCCAGCAGCTTGGAGGCTAGCGGGTTCACCGGGGAGCTGTTTTTT. Encoded protein: CASSLEASGFTGELFF. This chain joins TRBV5-1 and TRBJ2-2; 8 bases align to TRBD2. Germline V gives CDR1 SGHRS, CDR2 YFSETQ. The CDR3 has 16 amino acids. Trimming at V came to 0 bases and at J to 4 bases, leaving 5 bases not matched to a gene.

This clone was observed a few times. This chain uses TRBV11-2 with TRBJ2-5; D is perhaps TRBD1 (6 bases). Germline CDR1 and CDR2: SGHAT and FQNNGV. V shed 4 bases and J shed 2 bases, with 11 bases lying between them. This CDR3 has 14 residues. The DNA for the CDR3 is TGTGCCAGCAGCTCCGGACAGTTTCAAGAGACCCAGTACTTC. This translates into CASSSGQFQETQYF.

This clone was seen a handful of times. The CDR3 DNA reads TGCGCCAGCAGCTTATCTAGACTGAACTATGGCTACACCTTC. It specifies CASSLSRLNYGYTF. This sequence joins TRBV5-1 and TRBJ1-2; the D is unclear. The germline V and J ends were trimmed by 2 bases and 2 bases, with 10 bases remaining between them. The CDR3 sequence is 14 residues long. The germline CDR1 and CDR2 sequences are SGHRS and YFSETQ.

The table lists this clone with a few counts. The chain employs TRBV30 and TRBJ2-3, with 7 positions matching TRBD2. The length of the CDR3 is 15 residues. J lost 2 bases, V lost 6 bases, and 11 bases had no gene match. Germline CDR1 and CDR2: GTSNPN and SVGIG (reference sequence). The CDR3 DNA reads as TGTGCCTGTGGACGGGAGGCCACCTACACAGATACGCAGTATTTT. Residues: CACGREATYTDTQYF.

The rearrangement links TRBV4-1 to TRBJ1-4; 9 nucleotides align to TRBD1. Trimming cost V 2 bases and J 7 bases; bases outside gene matches: 11. The V gene's germline CDR1 is MGHRA and CDR2 YSYEKL. The length of the CDR3 is 17 residues. The CDR3 is CASSQLQTGGAGEKLFF. Written as DNA, the CDR3 is TGCGCCAGCAGCCAACTCCAAACAGGGGGCGCGGGTGAAAAACTGTTTTTT.

This clone was counted a few times. The chain is built from TRBV11-3 and TRBJ1-1, with a possible D match to TRBD1 (6 bases). Germline-derived CDR1 and CDR2 are SGHNT and YENEEA. CDR3 length: 13 residues. V shed 4 bases and J shed 2 bases, with 8 bases lying between them. DNA for the CDR3: TGTGCCAGCAGCTCACAGGGCAACACTGAAGCTTTCTTT. This translates into CASSSQGNTEAFF.